One sample yielded the 8 T cell receptor beta chains listed below, sequenced in a study of T cell responses to AZD1222 COVID-19 vaccine. Generated by immunoSEQ multiplex PCR, the TCRdb table keeps only in-frame clones and is missing some. The top ten clones hold 10% of a sample with 95,000 to 100,000 clones, 70% to 90% of them seen once. The sample was peripheral blood, taken 28 days after the second AZD1222 dose. The receptors were gathered from an adult who received the AZD1222 COVID-19 vaccine.

The chain has TRBV6-5 and TRBJ1-2; tentatively, D is TRBD1 (6 bases). Germline V gene sequence: CDR1 MNHEY, CDR2 SVGAGI. V was clipped by 2 bases and J by 6 bases, with 16 bases between them. The CDR3 spans 15 residues. The CDR3, as DNA: TGTGCCAGCAGTTACATTTCGGGGGCGCGGGATGGCTACACCTTC. Amino acids: CASSYISGARDGYTF.

The rearrangement joins TRBV7-8 to TRBJ1-1; a possible D gene is TRBD1 (5 bases). V was shortened by 4 bases and J by 4 bases, with 10 bases between the two germline ends. Germline loops: CDR1 SGHVS, CDR2 FQNEAQ. The CDR3 consists of 13 residues. CDR3 protein: CASSSQRGTEAFF. The CDR3 region has the DNA TGTGCCAGCAGCTCGCAGAGGGGCACTGAAGCTTTCTTT.

The gene calls are TRBV20-1 and TRBJ2-7, with D possibly matching TRBD1 (5 bases). The germline gives CDR1 DFQATT, CDR2 SNEGSKA (reference sequence). The CDR3 length is 13 residues. Trimming pared 3 bases from V and 3 bases from J, leaving 12 bases between. CDR3 in DNA: TGCAGTGCTAGTGGGCAGGGTGGCTACGAGCAGTACTTC. Translating it yields CSASGQGGYEQYF.

The chain carries TRBV11-2 and TRBJ1-1, with D unresolved. CDR1 is SGHAT, CDR2 FQNNGV, per germline. This CDR3 has 12 residues. The DNA of the CDR3 is TGTGCTATCATGGGGAGGAACTATGAAGCTTTCTTT. Translated: CAIMGRNYEAFF.

The chain recombines TRBV5-5 with TRBJ2-7; tentative D call: TRBD2 (6 bases). The CDR3 runs to 12 residues. Per the germline V gene, CDR1 is SGHKS and CDR2 is YYEKEE (reference sequence). V shed 4 bases and J shed 10 bases, with 15 bases lying between them. This CDR3 is CASSQRGTAQYF. The DNA of the CDR3 is TGTGCCAGCAGCCAACGCGGGACTGCTCAGTACTTC.

This chain uses TRBV28 with TRBJ1-5; possibly TRBD1 for D (6 bases). Trimming pared 3 bases from V and 6 bases from J, leaving 18 bases between. The CDR3 is 16 residues long. The V gene's germline CDR1 is MDHEN and CDR2 SYDVKM. The CDR3 region has the DNA TGTGCCAGCAGTTTTAGGGGGGGACCCAGGGCTCAGCCCCAGCATTTT. Amino acid sequence: CASSFRGGPRAQPQHF.

This chain joins TRBV6-2 or TRBV6-3 and TRBJ2-1; 9 bases agree with TRBD1. CDR1 is MNHEY and CDR2 is SVGEGT in the germline V gene. J lost 8 bases, V lost 2 bases, and 7 bases had no gene match. This CDR3 contains 15 residues. The CDR3 loop is CASSYRGTGSDEQFF. CDR3 nucleotides: TGTGCCAGCAGTTACCGGGGGACAGGGAGCGATGAGCAGTTCTTC.

This chain joins TRBV7-9 and TRBJ2-7; TRBD2 matches 14 bases. The germline gives CDR1 SEHNR, CDR2 FQNEAQ (reference sequence). After removal of 5 bases from V and 5 bases from J, the junction contained 8 bases not matched to a gene. This CDR3 contains 16 residues. The CDR3: CASSGRLAGGLDEQYF. CDR3 sequence (DNA): TGTGCCAGCAGCGGGCGACTAGCGGGGGGGTTGGACGAGCAGTACTTC.